A selection of T cell receptor beta chains follows, all from one sample in a study of cytomegalovirus exposure and HLA in healthy donors. Measured with immunoSEQ multiplex PCR; TCRdb has only the in-frame clones, and not every one. The repertoire holds around 100,000 clones, more than 70% seen once, with approximately 4.8% in the top ten. The specimen sequenced was PBMCs. These receptor sequences come from a male donor in good health and CMV-seropositive. CDR3s include the opening cysteine and the closing phenylalanine or tryptophan. Each record gives: J gene, V gene, D gene, clone size, CDR3 protein, CDR3 DNA. The D gene is left open where the match is weak. Rows give clone size only sometimes, using once, few, many, or a class for an expanded clone.

J gene: TRBJ2-1; V gene: TRBV5-1; D gene: NA; clone size: NA; CDR3 protein: CASSPSPSRGDEQFF; CDR3 DNA: TGCGCCAGCAGCCCCAGCCCTTCCAGGGGCGATGAGCAGTTCTTC
J gene: TRBJ2-2; V gene: TRBV5-5; D gene: TRBD2; clone size: few; CDR3 protein: CASSNQGLAGSGELFF; CDR3 DNA: TGTGCCAGTAGTAACCAGGGGCTAGCGGGATCCGGGGAGCTGTTTTTT
J gene: TRBJ1-2; V gene: TRBV19; D gene: TRBD1; clone size: NA; CDR3 protein: CASSNRDRAGYTF; CDR3 DNA: TGTGCCAGTAGTAACCGGGACAGGGCTGGCTACACCTTC
J gene: TRBJ1-2; V gene: TRBV5-6; D gene: NA; clone size: NA; CDR3 protein: CASSFGGASYGYTF; CDR3 DNA: TGTGCCAGCAGCTTCGGAGGAGCTAGCTATGGCTACACCTTC
J gene: TRBJ2-2; V gene: TRBV7-8; D gene: NA; clone size: once; CDR3 protein: CASSHLGGHTGELFF; CDR3 DNA: TGTGCCAGCAGTCACCTAGGGGGACACACCGGGGAGCTGTTTTTT
J gene: TRBJ2-5; V gene: TRBV29-1; D gene: TRBD2; clone size: few; CDR3 protein: CSVLGKSGRASGETQYF; CDR3 DNA: TGCAGCGTCCTTGGTAAAAGCGGGAGGGCGAGTGGAGAGACCCAGTACTTC
J gene: TRBJ2-1; V gene: TRBV7-2; D gene: TRBD1; clone size: NA; CDR3 protein: CASSWGHRGSYNEQFF; CDR3 DNA: TGTGCCAGCAGCTGGGGTCACAGGGGATCCTACAATGAGCAGTTCTTC
J gene: TRBJ1-1; V gene: TRBV19; D gene: TRBD1; clone size: few; CDR3 protein: CASRTQGGTEAFF; CDR3 DNA: TGTGCCAGTAGGACCCAGGGGGGCACTGAAGCTTTCTTT
J gene: TRBJ2-7; V gene: TRBV28; D gene: TRBD1; clone size: NA; CDR3 protein: CASSPDRVSYEQYF; CDR3 DNA: TGTGCCAGCAGTCCTGACAGGGTATCTTACGAGCAGTACTTC
J gene: TRBJ2-1; V gene: TRBV7-3; D gene: TRBD1; clone size: NA; CDR3 protein: CASSQGAGNEQFF; CDR3 DNA: TGTGCCAGCAGCCAGGGGGCTGGAAATGAGCAGTTCTTC
J gene: TRBJ1-6; V gene: TRBV2; D gene: NA; clone size: NA; CDR3 protein: CASTQWGDNSPLHF; CDR3 DNA: TGTGCCAGCACTCAGTGGGGGGATAATTCACCCCTCCACTTT
J gene: TRBJ1-6; V gene: TRBV5-6; D gene: TRBD1; clone size: once; CDR3 protein: CASSLGTTGGLNSPLHF; CDR3 DNA: TGTGCCAGCAGCTTGGGAACGACAGGGGGATTGAATTCACCCCTCCACTTT
J gene: TRBJ2-7; V gene: TRBV27; D gene: TRBD2; clone size: NA; CDR3 protein: CASRAGGYEQYF; CDR3 DNA: TGTGCCAGCAGAGCGGGAGGGTACGAGCAGTACTTC
J gene: TRBJ1-3; V gene: TRBV30; D gene: NA; clone size: NA; CDR3 protein: CAWSGGTDGTIYF; CDR3 DNA: TGTGCCTGGAGTGGCGGGACCGATGGCACCATATATTTT
J gene: TRBJ2-1; V gene: TRBV19; D gene: TRBD2; clone size: once; CDR3 protein: CASTYGTSGTEQFF; CDR3 DNA: TGTGCCAGTACCTATGGGACTAGCGGGACCGAGCAGTTCTTC
J gene: TRBJ2-1; V gene: TRBV27; D gene: TRBD2; clone size: NA; CDR3 protein: CASSLRTSGEVNEQFF; CDR3 DNA: TGTGCCAGCAGTTTACGGACTAGCGGAGAAGTCAATGAGCAGTTCTTC
J gene: TRBJ2-2; V gene: TRBV15; D gene: TRBD1; clone size: NA; CDR3 protein: CATSSRDRTTGELFF; CDR3 DNA: TGTGCCACCAGCAGCCGGGACAGGACCACCGGGGAGCTGTTTTTT
J gene: TRBJ1-3; V gene: TRBV10-1; D gene: TRBD1; clone size: NA; CDR3 protein: CASSRDRGSGNTIYF; CDR3 DNA: TGCGCCAGCAGTAGAGACAGGGGCTCTGGAAACACCATATATTTT
J gene: TRBJ2-3; V gene: TRBV27; D gene: NA; clone size: NA; CDR3 protein: CASSLVSGRTDTQYF; CDR3 DNA: TGTGCCAGCAGTTTGGTTAGCGGACGCACAGATACGCAGTATTTT
J gene: TRBJ2-1; V gene: TRBV7-9; D gene: TRBD2; clone size: NA; CDR3 protein: CASRESGSGTYNEQFF; CDR3 DNA: TGTGCCAGCAGGGAGAGCGGGAGTGGGACCTACAATGAGCAGTTCTTC
J gene: TRBJ2-3; V gene: TRBV6-5; D gene: NA; clone size: NA; CDR3 protein: CASSSYRFTDTQYF; CDR3 DNA: TGTGCCAGCAGTTCGTACAGATTCACAGATACGCAGTATTTT
J gene: TRBJ2-1; V gene: TRBV5-1; D gene: TRBD2; clone size: NA; CDR3 protein: CASSLATSGGARYEQFF; CDR3 DNA: TGCGCCAGCAGCTTGGCCACTAGCGGGGGGGCTAGGTATGAGCAGTTCTTC
J gene: TRBJ2-7; V gene: TRBV6-5; D gene: TRBD2; clone size: NA; CDR3 protein: CASSYGAGESYEQYF; CDR3 DNA: TGTGCCAGCAGTTACGGAGCGGGGGAGTCCTACGAGCAGTACTTC
J gene: TRBJ1-2; V gene: TRBV7-8; D gene: TRBD1; clone size: NA; CDR3 protein: CASSLRTGLGYGYTF; CDR3 DNA: TGTGCCAGCAGCTTGCGGACAGGGTTAGGTTATGGCTACACCTTC
J gene: TRBJ1-1; V gene: TRBV6-5; D gene: TRBD1; clone size: NA; CDR3 protein: CASSKNRGNTEAFF; CDR3 DNA: TGTGCCAGCAGCAAAAACAGGGGGAACACTGAAGCTTTCTTT
J gene: TRBJ1-1; V gene: TRBV10-2; D gene: NA; clone size: NA; CDR3 protein: CASSEGAMNTEAFF; CDR3 DNA: TGCGCCAGCAGTGAGGGGGCAATGAACACTGAAGCTTTCTTT
J gene: TRBJ2-3; V gene: TRBV5-4; D gene: NA; clone size: NA; CDR3 protein: CASSLRLTSTDTQYF; CDR3 DNA: TGTGCCAGCAGCTTGCGGTTAACTAGCACAGATACGCAGTATTTT
J gene: TRBJ2-3; V gene: TRBV9; D gene: NA; clone size: few; CDR3 protein: CASSVAVDTQYF; CDR3 DNA: TGTGCCAGCAGCGTAGCCGTGGATACGCAGTATTTT
J gene: TRBJ2-5; V gene: TRBV19; D gene: NA; clone size: NA; CDR3 protein: CASSLGTSPETQYF; CDR3 DNA: TGTGCCAGTAGTTTGGGAACTAGTCCCGAGACCCAGTACTTC
J gene: TRBJ1-4; V gene: TRBV2; D gene: TRBD1; clone size: NA; CDR3 protein: CASSAGQGTTNEKLFF; CDR3 DNA: TGTGCCAGCAGTGCGGGACAGGGAACAACTAATGAAAAACTGTTTTTT
J gene: TRBJ2-2; V gene: TRBV10-3; D gene: NA; clone size: few; CDR3 protein: CAISERGAPTGELFF; CDR3 DNA: TGTGCCATCAGTGAGCGGGGGGCGCCGACCGGGGAGCTGTTTTTT
J gene: TRBJ1-1; V gene: TRBV6-5; D gene: NA; clone size: NA; CDR3 protein: CASSLAGTEAFF; CDR3 DNA: TGTGCCAGCAGTTTGGCAGGCACTGAAGCTTTCTTT
J gene: TRBJ1-1; V gene: TRBV5-6; D gene: NA; clone size: NA; CDR3 protein: CASSLGRKNTEAFF; CDR3 DNA: TGTGCCAGCAGCTTGGGTAGAAAGAACACTGAAGCTTTCTTT